The clone carrying this TCR beta chain occurred many times. TCRdb independently ran MiXCR on the RACE reads; one entry per CDR3 protein. The profile shows about 41,000 distinct CDR3 sequences, over 3.5% of them singletons. The source of the sample is a study of human T cells and chemical hapten exposure. Germline V gene lookup returns CDR1 MDHEN and CDR2 SYDVKM. The CDR3 is 16 amino acids. Trimming cost V 7 bases and J 1 base, with 18 bases left between them. Time point: patch test 1, 2 weeks after DPC sensitization. The treatment is: therapeutic diphenylcyclopropenone sensitization with weekly scalp DPC. Unfractionated whole blood yielded total RNA.

Specimen: whole blood, collected in connection with sensitization to the hapten diphenylcyclopropenone (DPC). The TCR was taken from a man aged 45-65 years with alopecia areata. Some clones in this sample may be carry-over from other donors' samples. V is TRBV28 and J is TRBJ2-3; D is unclear. In DNA, the CDR3 is TGTGCCAGCATTCCCCCCCGGGCCTCCGGCACAGATACGCAGTATTTT. Translating gives CASIPPRASGTDTQYF.